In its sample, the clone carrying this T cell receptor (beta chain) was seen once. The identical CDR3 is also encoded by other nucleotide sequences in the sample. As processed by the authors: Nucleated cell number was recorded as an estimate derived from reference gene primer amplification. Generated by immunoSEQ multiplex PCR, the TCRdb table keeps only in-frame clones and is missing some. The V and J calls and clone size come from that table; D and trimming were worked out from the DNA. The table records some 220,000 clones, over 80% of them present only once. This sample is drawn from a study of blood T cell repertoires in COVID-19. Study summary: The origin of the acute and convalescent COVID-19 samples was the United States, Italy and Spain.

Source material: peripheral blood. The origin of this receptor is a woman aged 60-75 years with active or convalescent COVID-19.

In DNA, the CDR3 is TGCGCCAGCAGCTTGGCGACAAGGAACAATGAGCAGTTCTTC. It is translated as CASSLATRNNEQFF. The chain recombines TRBV5-1 with TRBJ2-1; D gene unclear. Looked up from germline, CDR1 is SGHRS and CDR2 is YFSETQ. The CDR3 is made up of 14 amino acids. V dropped 0 bases and J dropped 5 bases, with 9 bases sitting between them.